These T cell receptor beta chains were read from a single sample in a study of PD-1 blockade in mismatch repair-deficient tumors. Clones were read by immunoSEQ multiplex PCR, and TCRdb kept only the in-frame ones, dropping some. Of about 67,000 clones detected, 78% appear once; the ten largest clones hold 4.5% to 7%. This specimen consisted of peripheral blood, obtained 2 weeks after starting pembrolizumab. Receptors were obtained from an adult with mismatch repair-deficient cancer. Each CDR3 is given with its conserved first and last residue. D genes are given only for firm matches. Some rows have no size entry. The others give once, few or many, or a class for an expanded clone.

>.|TRBV29-1|.|TRBJ1-1
TGCAGCGTCCAGGGCGACTACACTGAAGCTTTCTTT
CSVQGDYTEAFF
>.|TRBV7-2|.|TRBJ1-5
TGTGCCAGCAGCTTAGTAGTCGGTAATCAGCCCCAGCATTTT
CASSLVVGNQPQHF
>TRBD1|TRBV14|.|TRBJ2-5
TGTGCCAGCAGCCAGGGGGACAGGTCATGGGGAGAGACCCAGTACTTC
CASSQGDRSWGETQYF
>TRBD2|TRBV11-3|.|TRBJ2-7
TGTGCCAGCAGCTTAGAACTAGCGGGAGACTACGAGCAGTACTTC
CASSLELAGDYEQYF
>.|TRBV6-5|.|TRBJ2-5
TGTGCCAGCAGTTACAGGGCCCAAGAGACCCAGTACTTC
CASSYRAQETQYF
>.|TRBV6-1|.|TRBJ1-1
TGTGCCAGCAGTGAAAGGGGTTTGGGGAACACTGAAGCTTTCTTT
CASSERGLGNTEAFF
>TRBD2|TRBV9|.|TRBJ2-1
TGTGCCAGCAGCGAGACTAGCGGGAGCGAGGGTTACAATGAGCAGTTCTTC
CASSETSGSEGYNEQFF
>.|TRBV11-1|.|TRBJ2-7
TGTGCCAGCAGCTTAGCTCCCCCTCGGGAGCAGTACTTC
CASSLAPPREQYF
>TRBD1|TRBV9|few|TRBJ1-5
TGTGCCAGCAGCCCCCTGGACAGGATCAATCAGCCCCAGCATTTT
CASSPLDRINQPQHF
>TRBD2|TRBV5-8|.|TRBJ2-3
TGTGCCAGCAGCGGGCCGACTAGCGGGAGTTGGGATACGCAGTATTTT
CASSGPTSGSWDTQYF
>.|TRBV5-6|.|TRBJ2-5
TGTGCCAGCAGCTTGGATAGGGCAGAAGAGACCCAGTACTTC
CASSLDRAEETQYF
>TRBD1|TRBV6-1|once|TRBJ2-2
TGTGCCAGCAGTTGGGACAGGGGGGACACCGGGGAGCTGTTTTTT
CASSWDRGDTGELFF
>TRBD2|TRBV9|.|TRBJ2-2
TGTGCCAGCAGCGTTAAGACTAGCGGAGCGAACACCGGGGAGCTGTTTTTT
CASSVKTSGANTGELFF
>.|TRBV9|.|TRBJ2-3
TGTGCCAGCAGCGGACCGGGAATTTTTGGCACAGATACGCAGTATTTT
CASSGPGIFGTDTQYF
>.|TRBV7-2|once|TRBJ1-1
TGTGCCAGCAGCTTCGGTTGGGGGAGGAACACTGAAGCTTTCTTT
CASSFGWGRNTEAFF
>.|TRBV18|.|TRBJ1-1
TGTGCCAGCTCACCAACCCGGGCCAAAAATGTGAACACTGAAGCTTTCTTT
CASSPTRAKNVNTEAFF
>.|TRBV4-3|many|TRBJ1-3
TGCGCCAGCAGCCAAGTGAATGGAAACACCATATATTTT
CASSQVNGNTIYF
>TRBD2|TRBV10-1|.|TRBJ2-7
TGCGCCAGCAGTGAAAATGGGCGGGAGGGTACATCCCTCTCCTACGAGCAGTACTTC
CASSENGREGTSLSYEQYF
>.|TRBV28|.|TRBJ1-4
TGTGCCAGCAGTCTCAGGGTTGGGAATGAGGAAAAACTGTTTTTT
CASSLRVGNEEKLFF
>.|TRBV14|few|TRBJ2-1
TGTGCCAGCAGCCAATTAACAGACAATGAGCAGTTCTTC
CASSQLTDNEQFF
>.|TRBV7-6|.|TRBJ2-7
TGTGCCACCCAGAGGGACGAGCAGTACTTC
CATQRDEQYF
>.|TRBV30|.|TRBJ1-2
TGTGCCTGGAGTGTCGCCCGGACCGCTATATCTTACACCTTC
CAWSVARTAISYTF
>.|TRBV30|.|TRBJ2-2
TGTGCCTGGGGACTCTCTGGCGGGGAGCTGTTTTTT
CAWGLSGGELFF
>.|TRBV7-9|.|TRBJ2-7
TGTGCCAGCGCGTCGGGTTCGGTCGAGCAGTACTTC
CASASGSVEQYF